This TCR beta chain appears in the sequencing data of a study of OX40 agonist ivuxolimab in advanced cancers. Overall study context: Patients were given ivuxolimab, an antibody that agonizes OX40 (CD134). Study observations and caveats: Also present in some nonresponders was a low level of normalized T-cell clonal expansion. Both CD4+ and CD8+ T cell populations in blood had undergone clonal expansion by week 6 at 0.1 to 3.0 mg/kg. CD8+ T cells were the subset that, on average, had more expanded clones than CD4+.

The CDR3 spans 14 residues. V lost 8 bases and J lost 7, with 18 bases in between. CDR1 and CDR2 from the germline V gene are SGHDT and YYEEEE. Generated by immunoSEQ multiplex PCR, the TCRdb table keeps only in-frame clones and is missing some. The table records tens of thousands of clones, about nine tenths of them present only once. About this clone itself: Its antigen is currently unknown.

This chain connects TRBV5-6 to TRBJ1-4, with D possibly matching TRBD1 (5 bases). The sequences come from CD4+ or CD8+ T cells sorted from blood, collected in a trial of the OX40 agonist ivuxolimab. This TCR was sampled from an adult with an advanced solid tumor such as melanoma, head and neck, liver or kidney cancer. CDR3 protein: CASKLQQGVEKLFF. CDR3 DNA: TGTGCCAGTAAATTACAGCAGGGCGTTGAAAAACTGTTTTTT. Looking up the rest from reference TRBV5-6 and TRBJ1-4 gives the full variable domain: DAGVTQSPTHLIKTRGQQVTLRCSPKSGHDTVSWYQQALGQGPQFIFQYYEEEERQRGNFPDRFSGHQFPNYSSELNVNALLLGDSALYLCASKLQQGVEKLFFGSGTQLSVL.